The clone carrying this TCR beta chain has more than one count but fewer than ten. The antigen is not known. The data stem from a study of T cell repertoires in cytomegalovirus infection. Study-wide background: Indications came from public TCR beta signatures; they pointed to CMV infection and to a matching HLA type. The study's findings and limits: Cumulative public TCR beta family frequency identified carriers of CMV plus the relevant HLA. The ex vivo response was dominated by HLA-C-restricted CMV-specific TCR beta clonotypes.

Looked up from germline, CDR1 is MGHRA and CDR2 is YSYEKL. There are 15 residues in the CDR3. V lost 3 bases, J lost 0 bases, and 10 bases lay in between. TCRdb fed the reads into MiXCR, producing one record per CDR3 protein. Here the sample spans around 450,000 distinct CDR3 sequences, roughly 30% being singletons. The clonotype was recovered from a human donor in good health (CMV status not recorded). Some clones in this sample may be carry-over from other donors' samples. This rearrangement joins TRBV4-1 to TRBJ2-3; D is perhaps TRBD2 (6 bases). The sequenced sample was PBMCs. CDR3 loop: CASSQVGLSTDTQYF. In nucleotides, the CDR3 is TGCGCCAGCAGCCAGGTGGGACTCAGCACAGATACGCAGTATTTT.